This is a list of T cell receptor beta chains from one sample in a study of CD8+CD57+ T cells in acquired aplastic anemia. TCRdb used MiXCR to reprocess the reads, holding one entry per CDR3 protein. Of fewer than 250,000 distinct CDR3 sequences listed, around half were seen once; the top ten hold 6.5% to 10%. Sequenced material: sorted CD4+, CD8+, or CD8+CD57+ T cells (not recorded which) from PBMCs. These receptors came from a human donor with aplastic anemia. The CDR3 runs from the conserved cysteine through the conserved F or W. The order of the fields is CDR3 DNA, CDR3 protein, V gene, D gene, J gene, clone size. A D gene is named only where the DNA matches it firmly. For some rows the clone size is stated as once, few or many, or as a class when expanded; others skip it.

TGTGCCAGCAGTCTACAGGGGGCTTTTCAGCCCCAGTACTTC CASSLQGAFQPQYF TRBV14 TRBD1 TRBJ2-5 NA
TGTGCCAGCAGCTTAGAACACGATGGGCAGTATTTT CASSLEHDGQYF TRBV7-9 NA TRBJ2-3 many
TGTGCCAGCAGCACCAGACAGACTAGTAGTAATCAGCCCCAGCATTTT CASSTRQTSSNQPQHF TRBV7-2 NA TRBJ1-5 NA
TGCGCCAGCAACGATATGGGACTAGCGGGGGGGACTAGCACAGATACGCAGTATTTT CASNDMGLAGGTSTDTQYF TRBV5-1 TRBD2 TRBJ2-3 few
TGTGCCAGTAGTATTGATTCGGGGACAGGGATGAGGTTGGACACTGAAACTTTCTTT CASSIDSGTGMRLDTETFF TRBV19 TRBD1 TRBJ1-1 NA
TGTGCCAGCAGGAGGGCCTCTGGAAACACCATATATTTT CASRRASGNTIYF TRBV12-3/TRBV12-4 NA TRBJ1-3 NA
TGCAGCGTGCTCGGGGCGAATGAGCAGTTCTTC CSVLGANEQFF TRBV20-1 NA TRBJ2-1 many
TGTGCCAGCAGGGCGGACAGGCAGAAGAATTATGGCTACACCTTC CASRADRQKNYGYTF TRBV25-1 TRBD1 TRBJ1-2 few
TGTGCCAGCAGTGAGTCGGGACAGCTGTATGAGCAGTTCTTC CASSESGQLYEQFF TRBV9 TRBD1 TRBJ2-1 NA
TGCAGTGCTAGAACAGGGCTCTACAATGAGCAGTTCTTC CSARTGLYNEQFF TRBV20-1 NA TRBJ2-1 NA
TGTGCCAGCAGCTTGTTCCGCGGGGGGGGCACAGATACGCAGTATTTT CASSLFRGGGTDTQYF TRBV5-4 TRBD2 TRBJ2-3 NA
TGTGCCAGCTTTGGGGACTCGCATTCACCCCTCCACTTT CASFGDSHSPLHF TRBV2 NA TRBJ1-6 NA
TGTGCCAGCAGCTTACAACTTATAGGGTCACGGGAGACCCAGTACTTC CASSLQLIGSRETQYF TRBV5-6 NA TRBJ2-5 few
TGTGCCAGCAGTGAAGCAGGGTTGAACATTCAGTACTTC CASSEAGLNIQYF TRBV6-1 NA TRBJ2-4 NA
TGTGCCAGCACCCCTGGGCCGGCGGTGGCCACTGAAGCTTTCTTT CASTPGPAVATEAFF TRBV2 NA TRBJ1-1 NA
TGTGCCAGCAGTGACTTTGAGGGGGCCAACGTCCTGACTTTC CASSDFEGANVLTF TRBV6-4 NA TRBJ2-6 NA
TGCGCCAGCAACCCGGTGTCTAGCGGGAGGGACGAGCAGTACTTC CASNPVSSGRDEQYF TRBV10-2 TRBD2 TRBJ2-7 once